These T cell receptor beta chains were read from a single sample in a study of T cells in Graves' hyperthyroidism and ophthalmopathy. Each CDR3 protein is one row after TCRdb ran MiXCR on the multiplex PCR reads. In the table there are some 690,000 distinct CDR3 sequences, around 16% of which are singletons. The specimen was blood. The receptors shown here come from a man aged 50-59 years with Graves' hyperthyroidism. Both conserved end residues are part of each CDR3. A D gene is named only where the DNA matches it firmly. Clone size appears in some rows only: once, few, many, or a class for an expanded clone.

d_gene	v_gene	j_gene	abundance	CDR3nt	CDR3aa
NA	TRBV7-9	TRBJ2-7	few	TGTGCCAGCAGCCCCGAGGGTGGTTCGACTTCCTACGAGCAGTACTTC	CASSPEGGSTSYEQYF
NA	TRBV7-9	TRBJ2-7	many	TGTGCCAGCAACGTAGCCGGGCCCCAAGGCAACGAGCAGTACTTC	CASNVAGPQGNEQYF
TRBD2	TRBV20-1	TRBJ2-3	NA	TGCAGTGCTATCACGGGACTAGCGGGATTCAGAGATACGCAGTATTTT	CSAITGLAGFRDTQYF
NA	TRBV7-3	TRBJ2-1	few	TGTGCCAGCAGCTTAAATGGCGGGCACTCCTACAATGAGCAGTTCTTC	CASSLNGGHSYNEQFF
NA	TRBV27	TRBJ2-7	many	TGTGCCAGCAGTTCTACTTGGACAGCGGGAACCTACGAGCAGTACTTC	CASSSTWTAGTYEQYF
TRBD2	TRBV3-1	TRBJ2-5	many	TGTGCCAGCAGCCAGCGGGAGATCCAAGAGACCCAGTACTTC	CASSQREIQETQYF
NA	TRBV28	TRBJ1-1	NA	TGTGCCAGCAGTGCCCCACAGGGTACTAAGAACACTGAAGCTTTCTTT	CASSAPQGTKNTEAFF
NA	TRBV28	TRBJ2-1	many	TGTGCCAGCAGTTTTGGCGGGAAGGTCTTTGGTGAGCAGTTCTTC	CASSFGGKVFGEQFF
NA	TRBV6-2/TRBV6-3	TRBJ1-2	NA	TGTGCCAGCAGTCCGACAGGCTTCAACTATGGCTACACCTTC	CASSPTGFNYGYTF
TRBD2	TRBV29-1	TRBJ2-1	few	TGCAGCGTTGATAGCGGGACTCCATATTACAATGAGCAGTTCTTC	CSVDSGTPYYNEQFF
NA	TRBV13	TRBJ2-7	NA	TGTGCCAGCAGCTTAGAGGGCCAGTTCTCCTACGAGCAGTACTTC	CASSLEGQFSYEQYF
TRBD2	TRBV6-1	TRBJ2-7	NA	TGTGCCAGCAGTACCCTCGCGGGAGGGCTTAAGGAGCAGTACTTC	CASSTLAGGLKEQYF
NA	TRBV28	TRBJ2-1	many	TGTGCCAGCAGTTTGGGTCGCGAGCAGTTCTTC	CASSLGREQFF
NA	TRBV4-1	TRBJ1-4	NA	TGCGCCAGCAGCCAAGATTTTGGCCTGGGGTCTGAAAAACTGTTTTTT	CASSQDFGLGSEKLFF
TRBD1	TRBV6-1	TRBJ2-3	NA	TGTGCCAGCAGTCGAGGGGGCGGAGGAAGCACAGATACGCAGTATTTT	CASSRGGGGSTDTQYF
NA	TRBV10-3	TRBJ1-4	many	TGTGCCATCAGAAGGGCAACTAATGAAAAACTGTTTTTT	CAIRRATNEKLFF
TRBD2	TRBV30	TRBJ2-7	NA	TGTGCCTGGAGTGTAACCCTAGCGGGCAACGAGCAGTACTTC	CAWSVTLAGNEQYF
NA	TRBV20-1	TRBJ2-7	NA	TGCAGTGCTAGCGATTTGGGGGGACTTGCACCTGACGAGCAGTACTTC	CSASDLGGLAPDEQYF
TRBD2	TRBV28	TRBJ2-5	many	TGTGCCAGCAGTCGGGGTGGGGCGGGAGGAGAGACCCAGTACTTC	CASSRGGAGGETQYF
NA	TRBV30	TRBJ2-5	many	TGTGCCTGGAGTGGGGGCCAAGAGACCCAGTACTTC	CAWSGGQETQYF
NA	TRBV5-1	TRBJ2-4	few	TGCGCCAGCAGCTTGGCGACGGGGGACATTCAGTACTTC	CASSLATGDIQYF
TRBD2	TRBV6-1	TRBJ2-1	few	TGTGCCAGCAGTACTTACTTAGCGGGAGGCTACAATGAGCAGTTCTTC	CASSTYLAGGYNEQFF
NA	TRBV11-2	TRBJ2-2	many	TGTGCCAGCAGCTTGATGGGCCAGACCGGGGAGCTGTTTTTT	CASSLMGQTGELFF
TRBD1	TRBV7-9	TRBJ1-1	NA	TGTGCCAGCAGAAGACAGGGGCCAGACACTGAAGCTTTCTTT	CASRRQGPDTEAFF
TRBD1	TRBV20-1	TRBJ1-1	few	TGCAGTCCCCGGGACAGGGGGCTTGGGAACACTGAAGCTTTCTTT	CSPRDRGLGNTEAFF
TRBD1	TRBV12-3/TRBV12-4	TRBJ2-7	many	TGTGCCAGCAGTTTAGACAGGGGGCATTTCGAGCAGTACTTC	CASSLDRGHFEQYF
NA	TRBV20-1	TRBJ1-2	NA	TGCAGTGCTATCGAGGGGTATAACTATGGCTACACCTTC	CSAIEGYNYGYTF
NA	TRBV5-1	TRBJ2-7	NA	TGCGCCAGTCGTCCGGGACGGTCAACCTACGAGCAGTACTTC	CASRPGRSTYEQYF
NA	TRBV25-1	TRBJ2-1	few	TGTGCCAGCAGTGAATATTGGGGGATGGGTGAGCAGTTCTTC	CASSEYWGMGEQFF
NA	TRBV12-3/TRBV12-4	TRBJ2-1	many	TGTGCCAGCAGGGGGAACTCCTACAATGAGCAGTTCTTC	CASRGNSYNEQFF
TRBD2	TRBV29-1	TRBJ2-7	few	TGCAGCGTTGAGGGACTAGCGGATACCTACGAGCAGTACTTC	CSVEGLADTYEQYF
NA	TRBV5-5	TRBJ1-1	NA	TGTGCCAGCCTGGGGTACCGCGGTTCCGGGGACACTGAAGCTTTCTTT	CASLGYRGSGDTEAFF
NA	TRBV28	TRBJ2-7	many	TGTGCCAGCAGTCCGAATACCCACGAGCAGTACTTC	CASSPNTHEQYF
TRBD2	TRBV2	TRBJ2-7	few	TGTGCCAGCCAAGGAGGACTAGCGGGTCTTCGGTACTTC	CASQGGLAGLRYF
TRBD2	TRBV5-1	TRBJ2-3	NA	TGCGCCAGCAGCTCCCGGGGTAGCGGGGCAGATACGCAGTATTTT	CASSSRGSGADTQYF
TRBD1	TRBV2	TRBJ1-2	many	TGTGCCAAAGGGACAGGCAATCTTTACGGCTACACCTTC	CAKGTGNLYGYTF
NA	TRBV7-9	TRBJ2-3	few	TGTGCCAGCAGCACGGAGTGGAGCACAGATACGCAGTATTTT	CASSTEWSTDTQYF
NA	TRBV3-1	TRBJ2-4	many	TGTGCCAGCAGCCAAGAATCGCACATTCAGTACTTC	CASSQESHIQYF
NA	TRBV2	TRBJ1-5	many	TGTGCCAGCAGTGACAGGGTTAGCAATCAGCCCCAGCATTTT	CASSDRVSNQPQHF
NA	TRBV7-9	TRBJ2-1	many	TGTGCCAGCAGCTCCTCGGGAGACTACAATGAGCAGTTCTTC	CASSSSGDYNEQFF
NA	TRBV20-1	TRBJ2-5	many	TGCAGTGCTCAGTTCAGAAATCAAGAGACCCAGTACTTC	CSAQFRNQETQYF
NA	TRBV19	TRBJ2-7	few	TGTGCCAGTAGTATTGGTCAGGGCCAGGGATACGAGCAGTACTTC	CASSIGQGQGYEQYF
NA	TRBV24-1	TRBJ2-2	few	TGTGCCACCAAACAAACGAACACCGGGGAGCTGTTTTTT	CATKQTNTGELFF
NA	TRBV4-3	TRBJ1-2	many	TGCGCCAGCAGCCAAGACAGGGTTCGGGGTGGCTACACCTTC	CASSQDRVRGGYTF
NA	TRBV15	TRBJ2-2	many	TGTGCCACCAGCAGAGGTACCGGGGAGCTGTTTTTT	CATSRGTGELFF
NA	TRBV18	TRBJ1-1	NA	TGTGCCAGCTCCTTGGGGCCGAGGGTGAACACTGAAGCTTTCTTT	CASSLGPRVNTEAFF
TRBD1	TRBV24-1	TRBJ1-2	NA	TGTGCCACCAGTGGTCGACAGGGGTCAATTGAGGATGGCTACACCTTC	CATSGRQGSIEDGYTF